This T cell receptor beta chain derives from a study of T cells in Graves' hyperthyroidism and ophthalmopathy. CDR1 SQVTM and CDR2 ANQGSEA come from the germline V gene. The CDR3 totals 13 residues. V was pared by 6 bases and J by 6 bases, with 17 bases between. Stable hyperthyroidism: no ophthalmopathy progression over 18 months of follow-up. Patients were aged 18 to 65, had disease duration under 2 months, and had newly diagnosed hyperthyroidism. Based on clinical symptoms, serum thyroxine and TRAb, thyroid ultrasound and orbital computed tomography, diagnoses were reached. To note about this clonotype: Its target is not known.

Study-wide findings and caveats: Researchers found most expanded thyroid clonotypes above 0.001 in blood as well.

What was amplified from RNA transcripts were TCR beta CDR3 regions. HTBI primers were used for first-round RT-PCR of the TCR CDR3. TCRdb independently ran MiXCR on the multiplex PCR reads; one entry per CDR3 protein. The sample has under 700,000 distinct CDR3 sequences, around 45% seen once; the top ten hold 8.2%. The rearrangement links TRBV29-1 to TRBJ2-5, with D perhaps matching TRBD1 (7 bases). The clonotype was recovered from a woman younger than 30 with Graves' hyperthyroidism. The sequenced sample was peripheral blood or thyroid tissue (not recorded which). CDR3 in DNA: TGCAGCGTAGGGCAGGGGGGTTTAAAGACCCAGTACTTC. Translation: CSVGQGGLKTQYF.